The T cell receptor (beta chain) under discussion was sequenced for a study of blood T cells in healthy people across ages (dated by TCRdb to about 2015). With regard to the full study: In model experiments, roughly one uniquely barcoded TCR beta cDNA molecule per two T cells was captured by template switching. The donors were split into four age groups: young (average 16 years), middle-aged (39), aged (over 55) and long-lived (approximately 80). Two additional independent replicas of 1 million unique cDNA reads from the same blood draw were analyzed for two donors (one aged 18 to 30 and one aged 80 or older). To avoid experimental bias, donors of different ages were randomly spread across the sequencing lanes. Age-related changes in TCR beta repertoire diversity were measured in the study by deep sequencing normalized with unique cDNA molecular identifiers. General study outcomes and caveats: As age increased, observed TCR beta diversity per million T cells dropped in a roughly linear way, and a significant reduction was already evident by age 40. Because profiling used bulk unsorted PBMCs, naive and antigen-experienced compartments could not be compared conclusively. Observed TCR beta diversity correlated strongly with the percentage of naive T cells measured by flow cytometry. Estimates of total diversity from one million sequenced T cells were regarded as lower bounds and underestimates. Donor CMV infection status was unknown, potentially confounding age-related changes in expanded clonotypes. Compared with the aged group, more naive CD4+ T cells, fewer expanded clones and increased TCR diversity were shown by the long-lived group, suggesting age selection.

Systemically healthy Caucasian individuals from Russia, 39 in total and aged about 6 to 95 years, were included as donors. Each donor gave 8 to 10 milliliters of peripheral blood, collected into EDTA-treated Vacutainer tubes. Ficoll-Paque density-gradient centrifugation was used to isolate PBMCs, with at least 6 million per sample. Trizol reagent was used to extract total RNA from the PBMCs, yielding at least 5 micrograms per sample. For every donor, an aliquot of PBMCs went through flow cytometry to measure the percentages of naive CD45RAhigh/CD27high T cells. A distance of 11 bases separates the germline ends of V and J, which lose 4 bases and 3 bases respectively. The CDR3, cysteine through phenylalanine, is 14 amino acids long. Kept here is only the CDR3 DNA, which spans 42 bases and is read in frame from base 1. According to the germline V gene (reference sequence), CDR1 reads SEHNR and CDR2 reads FQNEAQ.

The library was produced with 5' RACE. The sequencer listed for this sample is Illumina HiSeq 2500. A second PCR of about 6 to 12 cycles was run with a J-beta primer mix and a sample-barcoded 5' primer. A unique molecular identifier was introduced onto each TCR beta cDNA molecule by a template-switch 5' adaptor carrying 12 random nucleotides. Each sample yielded at least 3 million CDR3-containing paired-end reads. First-strand cDNA was synthesized from all RNA with the Mint cDNA synthesis kit, primed by a TRBC-specific oligonucleotide. Following uracil-DNA glycosylase treatment, all cDNA underwent a first 18-cycle PCR with the universal primers M1SS and BC2_uni_R. Turning to the authors' computational methods: For normalization, 1 million high-quality reads were randomly selected from each sample, with every read carrying a distinct molecular identifier. Instead of being binned into consensus sequences, reads that shared molecular identifiers were thrown out. MiTCR, set to a Q25 quality threshold and the strictest error-elimination algorithm, was used for CDR3 identification, clonotype clustering and error correction. A nonparametric unseen species model with Euler transformation was used to estimate lower-bound total TCR beta diversity. The public reads were run again by TCRdb, first through fastp at Q25 and then through MiXCR, and only productive beta chains were kept. Entries are consolidated by CDR3 protein sequence, retaining the most common genes and DNA. The V and J calls follow TCRdb's processing rather than the paper's. In all, the sample holds about 1.8 million distinct CDR3 sequences, and around half of those were seen once. The ten largest clones take up less than 2.5% of the sample.

Only a few counts were recorded for this clonotype. Its antigen specificity is not known. Qualities for individual bases were not recorded, and no much larger clone is one base off. The clonotype originates from a middle-aged woman in good health. The chain joins TRBV7-9 to TRBJ2-3; confidence is insufficient to name the D gene. The sample was blood. The DNA sequence is given as TGTGCCAGCAGCTCCAGTCTGGGGACAGATACGCAGTATTTT. It codes for CASSSSLGTDTQYF.